Listed here are 13 T cell receptor beta chains from one sample, sequenced in a study of T cells in Graves' hyperthyroidism and ophthalmopathy. RNA transcripts gave rise to amplified TCR beta CDR3 regions. RT-PCR in the first round (using the HTBI primer set) targeted the TCR CDR3. MiXCR, run by TCRdb on the multiplex PCR reads, gives a single entry per CDR3 protein. The sample has hundreds of thousands of distinct CDR3 sequences; approximately 18% are singletons. Sample: blood. These receptors were taken from a woman aged 45-65 years with Graves' hyperthyroidism that later progressed to Graves' ophthalmopathy.

The chain is built from TRBV4-1 and TRBJ2-7; D is possibly TRBD1 or TRBD2 (5 bases each). The V gene's germline CDR1 is MGHRA and CDR2 YSYEKL. CDR3 length: 16 amino acids. Trimming pared 4 bases from V and 7 bases from J, leaving 23 bases between. In DNA, the CDR3 is TGCGCCAGCAGCCTAAGACACACGGGACCGAGTAGAGAGCAGTACTTC. It specifies CASSLRHTGPSREQYF.

The chain couples TRBV27 to TRBJ2-7; D not resolved. Germline V lookup: CDR1 MNHEY, CDR2 SMNVEV (reference sequence). This CDR3 region has 13 residues. V lost 2 bases and J lost 7, with 12 bases in between. CDR3 sequence reads: CASSLGSSWEQYF. The CDR3 region has the DNA TGTGCCAGCAGTTTAGGGTCCTCGTGGGAGCAGTACTTC.

This clonotype was counted many times. The chain employs TRBV29-1 and TRBJ2-5; no clear D gene. V was pared by 1 base and J by 5 bases, with 14 bases between. Germline lookup yields CDR1 SQVTM and CDR2 ANQGSEA. The CDR3 extends over 14 amino acids. The CDR3 bases are TGCAGCGTTGAAGGGCCAGGACGTCCGGAGACCCAGTACTTC. The encoded protein is CSVEGPGRPETQYF. The whole variable domain, remainder taken from reference TRBV29-1 and TRBJ2-5, is SAVISQKPSRDICQRGTSLTIQCQVDSQVTMMFWYRQQPGQSLTLIATANQGSEATYESGFVIDKFPISRPNLTFSTLTVSNMSPEDSSIYLCSVEGPGRPETQYFGPGTRLLVL.

Notes on this clonotype: The junction shows a germline mismatch at one end, possibly a read error. The rearrangement uses TRBV7-9 and TRBJ2-5; 9 bases match TRBD2. CDR3 length equals 17 residues. Germline CDR1 is SEHNR and CDR2 is FQNEAQ (reference sequence). This CDR3 is CASSLARTGLATETQYF. CDR3 coding DNA: TGTGCCAGCAGCCTAGCCCGGACGGGACTAGCCACGGAGACCCAGTACTTC.

This clonotype was picked up a small number of times. CDR3 amino acids: CSVVGGPRGTGELFF. As DNA, the CDR3 is TGCAGCGTTGTAGGGGGCCCGCGAGGGACCGGGGAGCTGTTTTTT. The chain uses TRBV29-1 and TRBJ2-2, with TRBD1 matching 7 bases. The CDR3 consists of 15 residues. J gave up 5 bases and V 4 bases, and 10 bases lay outside the gene matches. Germline V gives CDR1 SQVTM, CDR2 ANQGSEA.

Many counts were recorded for this clonotype. The chain recombines TRBV12-3 or TRBV12-4 with TRBJ1-2, with D possibly TRBD1 on 5 matching bases. Between the trimmed V and J ends, which lost 8 bases and 7 bases, there was a span of 23 bases. The CDR3 loop spans 15 amino acids. The CDR3 nucleotides read TGTGCCAGCGGAGGCGGGATCGGGGGACTCAGTGGCTACACCTTC. Translating gives CASGGGIGGLSGYTF.

The chain joins TRBV20-1 to TRBJ1-2, with a tentative D call TRBD1 (6 bases). The germline CDR1 and CDR2 sequences are DFQATT and SNEGSKA (reference sequence). Trimming removed 0 bases from V and 4 bases from J, with 15 bases in between. This CDR3 comprises 15 residues. The CDR3, as DNA: TGCAGTGCTAGAGATCCGGTCAGGGGAGGCTATGGCTACACCTTC. It specifies CSARDPVRGGYGYTF.

In DNA form, the CDR3 reads TGCGCCAGCAGCAAGATGGCAGGTAGGGCCCAACCTTTCTACAATGAGCAGTTCTTC. Amino acid sequence: CASSKMAGRAQPFYNEQFF. This chain joins TRBV4-1 and TRBJ2-1; D unclear. V lost 5 bases, J lost 3 bases, and 26 bases lay in between. From germline, CDR1 is MGHRA and CDR2 YSYEKL. This CDR3 is 19 amino acids long.

This clonotype was picked up a small number of times. The CDR3 sequence is CATSSDSQSNQPQHF. In DNA form, the CDR3 reads TGTGCCACCAGCTCCGACAGTCAGTCCAATCAGCCCCAGCATTTT. The chain employs TRBV15 and TRBJ1-5; tentatively, D is TRBD1 (5 bases). V lost 5 bases to trimming and J lost 3 bases, with 14 bases between them. Germline CDR1 LNHNV, CDR2 YYDKDF (reference sequence). The CDR3 is 15 residues long.

This chain uses TRBV6-1 with TRBJ1-5; tentative D call: TRBD1 (5 bases). V dropped 0 bases and J dropped 7 bases, with 10 bases sitting between them. Germline values: CDR1 MNHNS, CDR2 SASEGT. This CDR3 is 14 amino acids long. The CDR3 DNA reads TGTGCCAGCAGTGAAGCCGGGGGAGGGCAGCCCCAGCATTTT. Its protein product is CASSEAGGGQPQHF.

This clonotype was counted only a few times. The rearrangement links TRBV5-1 to TRBJ1-2, with D perhaps matching TRBD1 (5 bases). CDR1 is SGHRS and CDR2 is YFSETQ in the germline V gene. Trimming took 0 bases from V and 0 from J, leaving 9 bases between them. The CDR3 runs to 15 residues. The CDR3, as DNA: TGCGCCAGCAGCTTGGGACAGATAGCTAACTATGGCTACACCTTC. Its protein product is CASSLGQIANYGYTF.

The chain joins TRBV5-1 to TRBJ2-7; D remains ambiguous. Germline assignment: CDR1 SGHRS and CDR2 YFSETQ. V was cut by 4 bases and J by 2 bases, with 10 bases left in between. This CDR3 contains 13 residues. The CDR3 is CASSVHSPYEQYF. In DNA form, the CDR3 reads TGCGCCAGCAGCGTTCACAGCCCCTACGAGCAGTACTTC.

The chain couples TRBV7-8 to TRBJ2-4, with D perhaps matching TRBD1 (6 bases). Germline-derived CDR1 and CDR2 are SGHVS and FQNEAQ. This CDR3 is built from 19 residues. V shed 1 base and J shed 7 bases, with 26 bases lying between them. In nucleotides, the CDR3 is TGTGCCAGCAGCTTAGGAGAGGGTTGGGTCGGGACATCGAGGAACATTCAGTACTTC. Translation: CASSLGEGWVGTSRNIQYF.